The 10 T cell receptor beta chains below were found in one sample sequenced in a study of T-cell reconstitution after alpha-beta-depleted transplantation in children. Unique molecular identifiers were incorporated during preparation of the TCRbeta library. Via MiXCR, TCRdb re-called the PCR reads, giving one row per CDR3 protein. The sample holds about 200,000 distinct CDR3 sequences, 6.3% seen once. The sequencing used PBMCs, collected before TCRalphabeta/CD19-depleted stem cell transplant. These receptors were collected from a girl less than two years old with combined immunodeficiency, due to receive a stem cell transplant.

With regard to this clonotype: A single base separates this from a much larger clone, so it may be a read error. This chain joins TRBV20-1 and TRBJ2-7, with TRBD2 matching 9 bases. The length of the CDR3 is 14 residues. Germline-derived CDR1 and CDR2 are DFQATT and SNEGSKA (reference sequence). CDR3 in DNA: TGCAGTGATAGAGATTTTAGCGGGAGCTACGAGCAGTACTTC. This translates into CSDRDFSGSYEQYF.

There are many counts of this clonotype. The V call is TRBV7-3, the J call TRBJ2-3, with 7 bases identical to TRBD1. The CDR3 runs 17 residues. The trim removed 5 bases at V and 5 bases at J, leaving 16 bases unmatched. Germline values: CDR1 SGHTA, CDR2 FQGTGA. This chain's CDR3 is CASSPTGAMFGQDTQYF. CDR3 bases: TGTGCCAGCAGCCCTACAGGGGCGATGTTCGGGCAAGATACGCAGTATTTT.

This clonotype has a count of ten or more. A junction boundary mismatches the germline segment, possibly from a read error. This chain uses TRBV28 with TRBJ2-2; the D gene is possibly TRBD2 (7 bases). This CDR3 is 15 amino acids long. Germline CDR1 is MDHEN and CDR2 is SYDVKM. CDR3 nucleotides: TGTGCCAGCAGTTTAGCGGGGGCGAACACCGGTGAGCTGTTTTTT. It yields the protein CASSLAGANTGELFF.

This clonotype was counted ten times or more. The rearrangement links TRBV24-1 to TRBJ1-1, with 7 bases aligning to TRBD1. CDR3 length: 13 amino acids. V trimming: 10 bases; J trimming: 4 bases; junction bases outside the gene matches: 8. CDR1 KGHDR and CDR2 SFDVKD come from the germline V gene. In nucleotides, the CDR3 is TGTGCCACTACCGAGGGGGCGCGCACTGAAGCTTTCTTT. The encoded protein is CATTEGARTEAFF.

This clonotype was observed at least ten times. For the CDR3, the DNA is TGTGCCAGCAGCTTGGTAGCGGAGGACGAGCAGTACTTC. Translated, it gives CASSLVAEDEQYF. This chain joins TRBV5-6 and TRBJ2-7; maybe TRBD2 (6 bases). CDR1 is SGHDT, CDR2 YYEEEE, per germline. The CDR3 runs to 13 residues. Trimming took off 0 bases at V and 5 bases at J, with 9 bases between the two ends.

This clonotype was observed many times. The chain combines TRBV15 with TRBJ2-1, with 7 bases aligning to TRBD1. The CDR3 extends over 17 amino acids. Trimming removed 1 base from V and 4 bases from J; junction bases left unmatched: 10. CDR1 and CDR2 from the germline V gene are LNHNV and YYDKDF (reference sequence). CDR3 sequence: CATSRGLTGTEYNEQFF. CDR3 bases: TGTGCCACCAGCAGAGGACTCACCGGGACAGAGTACAATGAGCAGTTCTTC.

This clonotype was seen at least ten times. This sequence joins TRBV28 and TRBJ1-2; TRBD1 matches 7 bases. V gave up 6 bases and J gave up 4 bases; unmatched junction bases: 8. This CDR3 contains 14 residues. Germline V lookup: CDR1 MDHEN, CDR2 SYDVKM. CDR3 residues: CASSSSDRVYGYTF. The CDR3 DNA reads TGTGCCAGCAGCTCCTCCGACAGGGTCTATGGCTACACCTTC.

This clonotype was recorded at least ten times. The CDR3 region has the DNA TGTGCCAGCAGCTCGATCCCCCTGCGGGAGCAGTACTTC. Protein: CASSSIPLREQYF. The chain recombines TRBV7-9 with TRBJ2-7, with D uncertain. V dropped 4 bases and J dropped 7 bases, with 14 bases sitting between them. Looked up from germline, CDR1 is SEHNR and CDR2 is FQNEAQ (reference sequence). The CDR3 length is 13 residues.

The chain is built from TRBV23-1 and TRBJ2-7; D not resolved. TRBV23-1 is classed as an ORF, of uncertain function. The V end lost 0 bases, the J end lost 3 bases, and 15 bases lay between the germline ends. CDR3 length: 16 residues. The CDR3 coding sequence is TGCGCCAGCAGTCAATCGGAGCCCAGGTTGAGCTACGAGCAGTACTTC. It translates to CASSQSEPRLSYEQYF.

This clonotype was seen many times. CDR3 DNA sequence: TGCAGTGCTAGAGGGGGCGAATTGAACAATGAGCAGTTCTTC. It translates to CSARGGELNNEQFF. V usage is TRBV20-1 and J usage is TRBJ2-1; D is perhaps TRBD1 (5 bases). Germline lookup yields CDR1 DFQATT and CDR2 SNEGSKA (reference sequence). V was cut by 1 base and J by 5 bases, with 12 bases left in between. The CDR3 spans 14 residues.